This TCR beta chain was identified during a study of radiotherapy plus CTLA-4 blockade in lung cancer. Across the whole study: Objective responses were seen in around 18% of patients, disease control in more than 30%. Findings and caveats of the study: In blood, early T cell clone dynamics reportedly predicted response best, together with interferon-beta. Tumor-origin TCR clones grew in blood after radiotherapy plus ipilimumab.

Produced via immunoSEQ multiplex PCR; TCRdb's table is partial and in-frame only. Among about 39,000 clones, roughly 79% were seen once, and the ten largest hold 20% to 30%. CTLA-4 blockade using ipilimumab, together with focal radiation, was received by patients with chemo-refractory metastatic non-small-cell lung cancer. V dropped 0 bases and J dropped 3; count of bases not matched to a gene: 9. This CDR3 region has 18 residues. Per germline, CDR1 SGHKS and CDR2 YYEKEE (reference sequence). Remarks on this clone: The antigen is unknown.

The sequence derives from a human donor with non-small cell lung cancer that progressed on radiotherapy plus ipilimumab. This specimen consisted of peripheral blood, obtained from a patient treated with radiotherapy plus ipilimumab. The chain couples TRBV5-5 to TRBJ2-3; 11 bases fit TRBD2. The DNA of the CDR3 is TGTGCCAGCAGCTTGGCGGTAGCGGGGGGGCTCATGACAGATACGCAGTATTTT. It codes for CASSLAVAGGLMTDTQYF. Looking up the rest from reference TRBV5-5 and TRBJ2-3 gives the full variable domain: DAGVTQSPTHLIKTRGQQVTLRCSPISGHKSVSWYQQVLGQGPQFIFQYYEKEERGRGNFPDRFSARQFPNYSSELNVNALLLGDSALYLCASSLAVAGGLMTDTQYFGPGTRLTVL.